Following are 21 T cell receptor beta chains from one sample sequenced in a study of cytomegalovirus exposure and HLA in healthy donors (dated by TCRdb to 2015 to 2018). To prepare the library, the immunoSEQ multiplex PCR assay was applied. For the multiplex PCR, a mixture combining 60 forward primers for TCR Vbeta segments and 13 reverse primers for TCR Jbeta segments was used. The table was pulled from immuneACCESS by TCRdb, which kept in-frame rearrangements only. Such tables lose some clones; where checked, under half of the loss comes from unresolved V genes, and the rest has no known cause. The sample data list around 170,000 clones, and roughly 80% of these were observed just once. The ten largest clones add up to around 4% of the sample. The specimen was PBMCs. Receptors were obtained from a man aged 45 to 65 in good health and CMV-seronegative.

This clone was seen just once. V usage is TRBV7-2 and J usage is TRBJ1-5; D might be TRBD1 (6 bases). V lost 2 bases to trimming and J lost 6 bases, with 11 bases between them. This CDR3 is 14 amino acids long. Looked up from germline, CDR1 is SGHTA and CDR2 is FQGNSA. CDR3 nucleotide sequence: TGTGCCAGCAGCTTACAGGGGTCCGTTCAGCCCCAGCATTTT. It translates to CASSLQGSVQPQHF.

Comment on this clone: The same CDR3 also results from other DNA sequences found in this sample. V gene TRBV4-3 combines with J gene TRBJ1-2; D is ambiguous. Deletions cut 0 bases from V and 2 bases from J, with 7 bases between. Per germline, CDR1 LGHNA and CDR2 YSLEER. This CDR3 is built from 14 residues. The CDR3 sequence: CASSQDRANYGYTF. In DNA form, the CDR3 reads TGCGCCAGCAGCCAAGATCGAGCAAACTATGGCTACACCTTC.

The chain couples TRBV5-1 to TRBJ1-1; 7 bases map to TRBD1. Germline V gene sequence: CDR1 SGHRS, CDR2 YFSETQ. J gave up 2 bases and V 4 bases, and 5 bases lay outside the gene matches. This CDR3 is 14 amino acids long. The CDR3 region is CASSIQGRNTEAFF. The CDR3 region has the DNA TGCGCCAGCAGCATACAGGGGCGAAACACTGAAGCTTTCTTT. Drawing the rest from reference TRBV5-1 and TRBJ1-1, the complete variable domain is KAGVTQTPRYLIKTRGQQVTLSCSPISGHRSVSWYQQTPGQGLQFLFEYFSETQRNKGNFPGRFSGRQFSNSRSEMNVSTLELGDSALYLCASSIQGRNTEAFFGQGTRLTVV.

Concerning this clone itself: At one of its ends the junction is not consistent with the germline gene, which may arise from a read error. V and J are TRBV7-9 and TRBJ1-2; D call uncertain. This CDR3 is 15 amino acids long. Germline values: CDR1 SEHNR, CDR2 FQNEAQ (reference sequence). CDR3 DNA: TGTTCCAGCAGCTTAGCTGGGGAGGAGCACTATGGCTACACCTTC. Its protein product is CSSSLAGEEHYGYTF.

The CDR3 reads CASSIGEQGTYTF. CDR3 sequence (DNA): TGTGCCAGTAGTATTGGGGAACAGGGTACCTACACCTTC. This chain connects TRBV19 to TRBJ1-2, with TRBD1 as a possible D gene (6 bases). CDR1 and CDR2 from the germline V gene are LNHDA and SQIVND (reference sequence). The CDR3 is 13 residues long. V dropped 3 bases and J dropped 10 bases, with 15 bases sitting between them.

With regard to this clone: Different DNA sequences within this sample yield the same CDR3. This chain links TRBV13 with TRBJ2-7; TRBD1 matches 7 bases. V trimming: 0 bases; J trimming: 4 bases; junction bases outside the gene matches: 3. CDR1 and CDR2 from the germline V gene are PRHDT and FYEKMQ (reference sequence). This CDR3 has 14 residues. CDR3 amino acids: CASSLGQGRYEQYF. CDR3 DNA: TGTGCCAGCAGCTTAGGACAGGGGAGATACGAGCAGTACTTC.

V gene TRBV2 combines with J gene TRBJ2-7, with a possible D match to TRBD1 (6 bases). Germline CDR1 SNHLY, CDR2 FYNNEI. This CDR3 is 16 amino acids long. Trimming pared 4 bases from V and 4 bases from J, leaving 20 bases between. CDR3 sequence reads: CASSVQGPRLIYEQYF. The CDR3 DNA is TGTGCCAGCAGTGTTCAGGGGCCCCGGCTGATATACGAGCAGTACTTC.

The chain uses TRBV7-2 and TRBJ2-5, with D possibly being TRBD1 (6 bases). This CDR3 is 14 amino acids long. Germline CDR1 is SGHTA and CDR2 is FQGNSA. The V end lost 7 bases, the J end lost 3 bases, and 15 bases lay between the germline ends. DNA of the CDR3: TGTGCCAGCACCCTTAGCAGGGGTGAAGAGACCCAGTACTTC. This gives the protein CASTLSRGEETQYF.

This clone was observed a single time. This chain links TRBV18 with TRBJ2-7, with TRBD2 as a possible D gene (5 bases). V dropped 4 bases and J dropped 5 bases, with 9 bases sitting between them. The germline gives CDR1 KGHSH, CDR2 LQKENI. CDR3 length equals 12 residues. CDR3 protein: CASSLSGDEQYF. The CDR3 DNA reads TGTGCCAGCTCACTCTCCGGGGACGAGCAGTACTTC.

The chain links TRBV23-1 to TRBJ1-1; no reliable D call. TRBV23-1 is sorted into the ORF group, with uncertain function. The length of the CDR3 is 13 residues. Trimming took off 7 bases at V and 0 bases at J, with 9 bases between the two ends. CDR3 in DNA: TGCGCCAGCAACCTTAACATGAACACTGAAGCTTTCTTT. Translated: CASNLNMNTEAFF.

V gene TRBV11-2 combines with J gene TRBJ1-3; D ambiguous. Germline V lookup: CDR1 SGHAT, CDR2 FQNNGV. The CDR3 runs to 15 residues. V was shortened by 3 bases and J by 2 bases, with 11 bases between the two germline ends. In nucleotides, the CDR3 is TGTGCCAGCAGCTTCGGTTTCAGCGCTGGAAACACCATATATTTT. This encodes CASSFGFSAGNTIYF.

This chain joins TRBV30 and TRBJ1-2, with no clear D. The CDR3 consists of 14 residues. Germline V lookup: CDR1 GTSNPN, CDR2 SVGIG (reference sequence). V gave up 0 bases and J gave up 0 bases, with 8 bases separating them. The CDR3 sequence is CAWSVSHANYGYTF. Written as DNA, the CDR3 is TGTGCCTGGAGTGTCTCACACGCTAACTATGGCTACACCTTC.

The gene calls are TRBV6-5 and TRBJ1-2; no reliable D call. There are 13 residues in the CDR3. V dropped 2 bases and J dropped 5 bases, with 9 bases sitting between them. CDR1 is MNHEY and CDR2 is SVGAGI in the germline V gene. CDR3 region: CASSYGLAYGYTF. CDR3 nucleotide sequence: TGTGCCAGCAGTTACGGACTTGCGTATGGCTACACCTTC.

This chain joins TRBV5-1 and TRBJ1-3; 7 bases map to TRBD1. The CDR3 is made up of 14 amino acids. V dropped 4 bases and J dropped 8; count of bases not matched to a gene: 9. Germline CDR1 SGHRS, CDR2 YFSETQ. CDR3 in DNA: TGCGCCAGCAGCCCTGGACAGGTTCGGGACACCATATATTTT. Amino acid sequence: CASSPGQVRDTIYF.

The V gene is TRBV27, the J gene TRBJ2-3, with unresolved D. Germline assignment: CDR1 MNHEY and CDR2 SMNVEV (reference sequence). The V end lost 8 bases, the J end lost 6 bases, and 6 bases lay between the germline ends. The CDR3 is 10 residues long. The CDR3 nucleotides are TGTGCCAGCGGGCTGGATACGCAGTATTTT. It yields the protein CASGLDTQYF.

The CDR3 loop is CASSLFGVTDTQYF. CDR3 DNA sequence: TGCGCCAGCAGCTTGTTTGGAGTCACAGATACGCAGTATTTT. The chain uses TRBV5-1 and TRBJ2-3; D gene ambiguous. Between the trimmed V and J ends, which lost 1 base and 2 bases, there was a span of 8 bases. CDR1 is SGHRS and CDR2 is YFSETQ in the germline V gene. CDR3 size: 14 residues.

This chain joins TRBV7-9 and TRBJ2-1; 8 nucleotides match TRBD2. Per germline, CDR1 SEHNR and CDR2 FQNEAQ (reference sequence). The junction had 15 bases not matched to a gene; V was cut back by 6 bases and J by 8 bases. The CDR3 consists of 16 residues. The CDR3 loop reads CASRKTPGLETHEQFF. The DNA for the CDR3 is TGTGCCAGCAGAAAAACACCGGGACTAGAAACCCATGAGCAGTTCTTC.

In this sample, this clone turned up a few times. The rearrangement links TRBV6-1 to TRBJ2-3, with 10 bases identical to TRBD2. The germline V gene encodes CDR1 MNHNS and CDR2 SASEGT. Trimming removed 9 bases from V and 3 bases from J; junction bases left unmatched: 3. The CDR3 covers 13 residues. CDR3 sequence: CASLAGGTDTQYF. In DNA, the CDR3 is TGTGCCAGTTTAGCGGGGGGAACAGATACGCAGTATTTT.

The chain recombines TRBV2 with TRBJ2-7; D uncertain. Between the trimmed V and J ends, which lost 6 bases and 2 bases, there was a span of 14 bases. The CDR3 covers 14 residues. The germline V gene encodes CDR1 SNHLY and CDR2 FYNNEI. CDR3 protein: CASSLAGSTYEQYF. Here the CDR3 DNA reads TGTGCCAGCAGCCTCGCCGGGTCCACCTACGAGCAGTACTTC.

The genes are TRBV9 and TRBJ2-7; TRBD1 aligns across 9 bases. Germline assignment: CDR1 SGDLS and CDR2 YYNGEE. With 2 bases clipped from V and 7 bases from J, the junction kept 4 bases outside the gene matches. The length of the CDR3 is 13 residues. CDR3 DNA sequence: TGTGCCAGCAGCGTTGACAGGGGGTATGAGCAGTACTTC. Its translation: CASSVDRGYEQYF.

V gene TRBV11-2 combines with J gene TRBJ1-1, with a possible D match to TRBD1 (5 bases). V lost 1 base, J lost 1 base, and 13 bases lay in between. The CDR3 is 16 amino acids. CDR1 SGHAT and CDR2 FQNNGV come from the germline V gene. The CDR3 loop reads CASSLAFRGKNTEAFF. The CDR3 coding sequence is TGTGCCAGCAGCTTAGCTTTTCGGGGGAAGAACACTGAAGCTTTCTTT.